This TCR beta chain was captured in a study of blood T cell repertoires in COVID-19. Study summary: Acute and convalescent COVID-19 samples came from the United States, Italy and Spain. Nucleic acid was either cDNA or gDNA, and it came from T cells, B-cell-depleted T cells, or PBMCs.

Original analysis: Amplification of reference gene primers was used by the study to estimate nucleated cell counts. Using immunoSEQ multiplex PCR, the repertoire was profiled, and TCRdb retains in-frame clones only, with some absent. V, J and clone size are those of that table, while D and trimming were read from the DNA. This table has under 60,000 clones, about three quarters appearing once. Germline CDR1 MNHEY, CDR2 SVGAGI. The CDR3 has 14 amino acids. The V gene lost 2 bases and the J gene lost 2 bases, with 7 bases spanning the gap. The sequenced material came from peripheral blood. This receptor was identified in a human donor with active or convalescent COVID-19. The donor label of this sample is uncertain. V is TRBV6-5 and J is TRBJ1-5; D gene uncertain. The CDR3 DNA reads TGTGCCAGCAGTTACCAACGAGGCAATCAGCCCCAGCATTTT. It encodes CASSYQRGNQPQHF.